This TCR beta chain is from a study of blood T cell repertoires in COVID-19. The protocol was immunoSEQ multiplex PCR, while the TCRdb copy is restricted to in-frame clones and leaves out a portion. The sample carries some 220,000 clones, more than 75% recorded once. The CDR3 totals 14 residues. The V and J ends lost 1 base and 2 bases, in that order; junction bases with no gene match: 3. The V gene's germline CDR1 is SGHRS and CDR2 YFSETQ. This clone was seen repeatedly, ten times or more. The source is a human donor in a cohort sampled during active COVID-19. This chain joins TRBV5-1 and TRBJ2-7; 7 bases are shared with TRBD1. Sequenced: peripheral blood. CDR3 amino acids: CASSLTGEAYEQYF. The CDR3, as DNA: TGCGCCAGCAGCTTGACAGGGGAAGCCTACGAGCAGTACTTC.